The clone carrying this T cell receptor (beta chain) came up many times. Antigen specificity is unknown. Germline V gene sequence: CDR1 SGHDT, CDR2 YYEEEE. V was pared by 2 bases and J by 1 base, with 4 bases of the junction left unmatched. CDR3 length: 15 amino acids. The source of the sample is a study of T cell repertoires in cytomegalovirus infection. TCRdb re-called the reads with MiXCR, one entry per CDR3 protein. The sample includes 490,000 or so distinct CDR3 sequences, approximately 10% of them seen just once. Broader study findings: There were carriers of CMV plus the relevant HLA, and cumulative public TCR beta family frequency identified them. Dominant in the ex vivo response were TCR beta clonotypes restricted by HLA-C and specific for CMV.

Sample: PBMCs. The TCR was taken from a human donor in good health (CMV status not recorded). Some clones in this sample may be carry-over from other donors' samples. This chain links TRBV5-6 with TRBJ1-1, with 8 nucleotides matching TRBD1. The CDR3 loop is CASSLYRGRNTEAFF. The CDR3 DNA is TGTGCCAGCAGCTTATACAGGGGGAGGAACACTGAAGCTTTCTTT.